Listed below are T cell receptor beta chains from one sample, sequenced in a study of CDR3 diversity in severe acne. MiXCR was run by TCRdb on the PCR reads, yielding one entry per CDR3 protein. Of around 91,000 distinct CDR3 sequences in the sample, under 65% were seen once. The sequencing input was blood. These receptors were taken from a male donor in good health, without acne. The CDR3 runs from the conserved cysteine through the conserved F or W. D genes are given only for firm matches. Size values are once, few and many counts, or a class for expanded clones, and some rows have none.

TRBV27	TRBJ2-3	.	many	CASSPISGSTDTQYF	TGTGCCAGCAGTCCTATCTCGGGTAGCACAGATACGCAGTATTTT
TRBV14	TRBJ1-2	.	.	CASSSGDYGYTF	TGTGCCAGCAGCTCAGGGGACTATGGCTACACCTTC
TRBV12-3/TRBV12-4	TRBJ2-1	.	.	CASSLSGNRPFF	TGTGCCAGCAGTTTATCGGGGAACAGACCGTTCTTC
TRBV6-5	TRBJ1-6	TRBD1	.	CASSTHVPGQGQSYNSPLHF	TGTGCCAGCAGTACTCACGTCCCGGGACAGGGGCAATCCTATAATTCACCCCTCCACTTT
TRBV30	TRBJ2-7	.	.	CASSRGAHEQYF	TGTGCCAGCAGCCGGGGGGCTCACGAGCAGTACTTC
TRBV12-3/TRBV12-4	TRBJ1-5	.	.	CASSFRRVDSNQPQHF	TGTGCCAGCAGTTTTCGGCGAGTCGATAGCAATCAGCCCCAGCATTTT
TRBV20-1	TRBJ1-1	.	many	CSARPGPKNTEASF	TGCAGTGCTAGACCGGGACCGAAGAACACTGAAGCTTCCTTT
TRBV20-1	TRBJ2-3	TRBD2	many	CSARDQLAGGLSNTQYF	TGCAGTGCTAGAGATCAACTAGCGGGAGGGCTTTCAAATACGCAGTATTTT
TRBV10-3	TRBJ2-7	.	.	CAIRGESYEQYF	TGTGCCATCAGGGGAGAGTCCTACGAGCAGTACTTC
TRBV29-1	TRBJ1-2	.	few	CSVELGHYGYTF	TGCAGCGTTGAATTGGGACACTATGGCTACACCTTC
TRBV29-1	TRBJ1-2	.	once	CSAVYREGYTF	TGCAGCGCTGTATACAGGGAAGGCTACACCTTC
TRBV7-2	TRBJ2-1	TRBD2	.	CASSLDYASGGASEQFF	TGTGCCAGCAGCTTAGACTACGCTAGCGGGGGGGCGAGTGAGCAGTTCTTC
TRBV3-1	TRBJ2-1	TRBD1	many	CASSRREGQGASEQFF	TGTGCCAGCAGCCGCAGGGAGGGACAGGGGGCGTCTGAGCAGTTCTTC
TRBV19	TRBJ1-1	.	many	CASGPRGAEAFF	TGTGCCAGTGGCCCCAGGGGCGCAGAAGCTTTCTTT
TRBV7-9	TRBJ2-3	TRBD2	once	CASSLETSGRDTQYF	TGTGCCAGCAGCTTAGAAACTAGCGGGAGAGATACGCAGTATTTT
TRBV25-1	TRBJ2-3	.	.	CASSEVSTALSTQYF	TGTGCCAGCAGTGAGGTTTCGACAGCACTTAGTACGCAGTATTTT
TRBV20-1	TRBJ2-3	.	.	CSAPLAGTDTQYF	TGCAGTGCCCCATTGGCGGGAACAGATACGCAGTATTTT
TRBV29-1	TRBJ1-1	TRBD1	.	CSGGQMNTEAFF	TGCAGCGGGGGACAGATGAACACTGAAGCTTTCTTT
TRBV20-1	TRBJ1-2	.	.	CSARLDGNYGYTF	TGCAGTGCTAGATTAGACGGGAACTATGGCTACACCTTC
TRBV6-5	TRBJ1-6	.	few	CASRPRSSYNSPLHF	TGTGCCAGCAGACCCCGGAGCTCCTATAATTCACCCCTCCACTTT
TRBV9	TRBJ2-7	.	many	CASRSNEGIAYEQYF	TGTGCCAGCAGGTCGAATGAGGGCATTGCCTACGAGCAGTACTTC
TRBV6-1	TRBJ2-2	.	many	CASSPDGSRITGELFF	TGTGCCAGCAGCCCGGACGGAAGCCGGATCACCGGGGAGCTGTTTTTT
TRBV5-6	TRBJ2-2	.	.	CASTKLGHRSGANVLTFGELFF	.
TRBV19	TRBJ2-5	.	many	CASSIIPWAVQETQYF	TGTGCCAGTAGTATAATCCCCTGGGCAGTTCAAGAGACCCAGTACTTC
TRBV28	TRBJ1-2	.	few	CASSLILPGQANYGYTF	TGTGCCAGCAGTTTGATCCTTCCGGGACAAGCTAACTATGGCTACACCTTC
TRBV9	TRBJ1-1	.	.	CASSVEGVAEAFF	TGTGCCAGCAGCGTAGAAGGGGTGGCTGAAGCTTTCTTT
TRBV5-1	TRBJ2-7	.	.	CASTDGPFSYEQYF	TGCGCCAGCACGGACGGGCCGTTCTCCTACGAGCAGTACTTC
TRBV12-3/TRBV12-4	TRBJ1-5	.	few	CASSYQGRISNQPQHF	TGTGCCAGCAGTTACCAGGGGAGAATTAGCAATCAGCCCCAGCATTTT
TRBV6-1	TRBJ1-6	.	many	CASSENLNSPLHF	TGTGCCAGCAGTGAAAACCTTAATTCACCCCTCCACTTT
TRBV25-1	TRBJ2-7	TRBD1	few	CASSERTVTGVYEQYF	TGTGCCAGCAGTGAACGTACCGTGACAGGGGTGTACGAGCAGTACTTC
TRBV3-1	TRBJ1-1	TRBD1	few	CASSQGSGGSTEAFF	TGTGCCAGCAGCCAAGGTTCAGGGGGGAGTACTGAAGCTTTCTTT
TRBV10-3	TRBJ1-5	.	many	CAIRDEGGQPQHF	TGTGCCATCAGAGACGAAGGGGGACAGCCCCAGCATTTT
TRBV2	TRBJ2-2	TRBD2	few	CASTGGLAWTGELFF	TGTGCCAGCACAGGAGGACTAGCGTGGACCGGGGAGCTGTTTTTT
TRBV19	TRBJ1-1	TRBD1	.	CASTRTGVLDTEAFF	TGTGCCAGTACCCGGACAGGGGTATTGGACACTGAAGCTTTCTTT
TRBV27	TRBJ1-5	.	few	CASSLEGQPQHF	TGTGCCAGCAGTTTAGAAGGTCAGCCCCAGCATTTT
TRBV2	TRBJ2-5	TRBD2	.	CASRTLAGQETQYF	TGTGCCAGCAGAACACTAGCGGGACAAGAGACCCAGTACTTC
TRBV7-9	TRBJ1-1	.	many	CASSSRGGTEAFF	TGTGCCAGCAGCTCCAGGGGAGGCACTGAAGCTTTCTTT
TRBV5-1	TRBJ1-3	.	once	CASSQGGRNTIYF	TGCGCCAGCAGCCAGGGTGGGAGAAACACCATATATTTT
TRBV24-1	TRBJ2-1	TRBD2	.	CATSDLAGGPREQFF	TGTGCCACCAGTGATCTAGCGGGAGGGCCTAGAGAGCAGTTCTTC
TRBV9	TRBJ2-5	.	.	CASSFRDPQETQYF	TGTGCCAGCAGTTTCCGGGACCCCCAAGAGACCCAGTACTTC
TRBV6-1	TRBJ2-5	.	.	CASRSAANTGAYGETQYF	TGTGCCAGCAGATCAGCGGCCAACACCGGGGCATATGGGGAGACCCAGTACTTC
TRBV15	TRBJ2-7	.	.	CATSRAGPQISERYF	TGTGCCACCAGCAGAGCAGGTCCGCAGATAAGCGAGCGGTACTTC